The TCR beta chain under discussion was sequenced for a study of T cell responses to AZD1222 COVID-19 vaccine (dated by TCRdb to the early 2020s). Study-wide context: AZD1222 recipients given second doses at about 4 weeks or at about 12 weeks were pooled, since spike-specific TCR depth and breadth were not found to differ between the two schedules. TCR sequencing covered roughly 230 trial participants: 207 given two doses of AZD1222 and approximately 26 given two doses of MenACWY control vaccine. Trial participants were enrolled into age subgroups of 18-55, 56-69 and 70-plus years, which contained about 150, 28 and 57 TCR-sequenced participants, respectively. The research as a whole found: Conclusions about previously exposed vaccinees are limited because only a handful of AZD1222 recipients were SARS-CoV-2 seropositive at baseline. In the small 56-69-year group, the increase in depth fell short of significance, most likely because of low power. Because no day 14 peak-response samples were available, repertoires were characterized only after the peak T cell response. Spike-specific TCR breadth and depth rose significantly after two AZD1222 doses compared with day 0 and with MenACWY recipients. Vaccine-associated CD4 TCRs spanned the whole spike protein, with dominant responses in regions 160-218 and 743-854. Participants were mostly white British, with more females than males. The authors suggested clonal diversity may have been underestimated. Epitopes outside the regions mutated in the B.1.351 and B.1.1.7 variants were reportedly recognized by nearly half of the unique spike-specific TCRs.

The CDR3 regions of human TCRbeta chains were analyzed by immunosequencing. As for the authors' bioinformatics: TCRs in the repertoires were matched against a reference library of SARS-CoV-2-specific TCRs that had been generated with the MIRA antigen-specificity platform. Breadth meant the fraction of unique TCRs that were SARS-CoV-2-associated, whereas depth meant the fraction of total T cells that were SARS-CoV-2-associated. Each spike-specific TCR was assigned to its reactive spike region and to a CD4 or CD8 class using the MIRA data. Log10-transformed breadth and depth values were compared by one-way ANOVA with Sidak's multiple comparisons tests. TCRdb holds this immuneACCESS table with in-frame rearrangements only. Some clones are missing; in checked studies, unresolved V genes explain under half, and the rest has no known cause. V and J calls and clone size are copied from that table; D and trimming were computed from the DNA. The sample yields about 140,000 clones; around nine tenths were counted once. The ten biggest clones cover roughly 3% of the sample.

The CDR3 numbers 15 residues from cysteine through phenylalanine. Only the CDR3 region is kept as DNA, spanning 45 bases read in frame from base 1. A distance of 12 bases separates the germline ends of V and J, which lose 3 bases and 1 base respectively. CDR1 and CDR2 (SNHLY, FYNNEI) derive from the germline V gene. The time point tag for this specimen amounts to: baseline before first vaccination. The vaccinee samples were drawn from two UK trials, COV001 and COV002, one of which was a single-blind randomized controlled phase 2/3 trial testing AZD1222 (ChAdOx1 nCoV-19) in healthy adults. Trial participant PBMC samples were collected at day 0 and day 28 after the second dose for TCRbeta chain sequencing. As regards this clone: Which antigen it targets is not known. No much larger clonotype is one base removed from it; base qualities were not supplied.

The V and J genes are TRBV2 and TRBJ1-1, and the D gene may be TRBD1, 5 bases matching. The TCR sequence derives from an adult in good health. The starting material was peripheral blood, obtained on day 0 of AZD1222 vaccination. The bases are TGTGCCAGCAGTGATCAGGGTTCTGGGAACACTGAAGCTTTCTTT. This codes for CASSDQGSGNTEAFF.